This TCR beta chain is drawn from a study of T cells in Graves' hyperthyroidism and ophthalmopathy. Study results and limitations: Blood also carried most thyroid clonotypes expanded above 0.001.

Per germline, CDR1 SGHNT and CDR2 YENEEA. V was clipped by 1 base and J by 7 bases; unmatched bases: 12. The CDR3 extends over 18 amino acids. This clonotype was picked up many times. Its cognate antigen is unknown. Duration under 3 months, a NOSPECS grade of at least 4, and a Clinical Activity Score of at least 3 characterized the ophthalmopathy patients. RNA transcripts gave rise to amplified TCR beta CDR3 regions. First-round RT-PCR targeting the TCR CDR3 was performed with the HTBI primer set. TCRdb re-derived calls from the multiplex PCR reads in MiXCR, one entry per CDR3 protein. The sample holds 250,000 to 300,000 distinct CDR3 sequences; roughly 19% are singletons and the top ten take under 45%.

This sequence was found in a man between 50 and 59 years old with Graves' ophthalmopathy. Sequencing was done on a sample of blood. This rearrangement joins TRBV11-3 to TRBJ2-2, with 10 bases lining up with TRBD2. DNA for the CDR3: TGTGCCAGCAGCTTAGTTGGTTTCCGACTAGCGGGTGTCGGGGAGCTGTTTTTT. Amino acids: CASSLVGFRLAGVGELFF. The full variable domain, with the rest looked up from reference TRBV11-3 and TRBJ2-2, is EAGVVQSPRYKIIEKKQPVAFWCNPISGHNTLYWYLQNLGQGPELLIRYENEEAVDDSQLPKDRFSAERLKGVDSTLKIQPAELGDSAVYLCASSLVGFRLAGVGELFFGEGSRLTVL.